This passage covers 9 T cell receptor beta chains from one sample sequenced in a study of blood T cell repertoires in COVID-19. TCRdb keeps only in-frame clones here, not all; method: immunoSEQ multiplex PCR. The sample includes some 45,000 clones, roughly 90% of them seen just once. The sequencing sample was made of peripheral blood. The receptors were gathered from a human donor in a cohort sampled during active COVID-19.

This chain links TRBV5-1 with TRBJ2-7, with a weak D call TRBD2 (6 bases). There are 15 residues in the CDR3. Germline CDR1 SGHRS, CDR2 YFSETQ. The ends were cut back, 0 bases at V and 6 bases at J, with 16 bases in the middle. The DNA of the CDR3 is TGCGCCAGCAGCTTGGGGGGCGGACTAATCGTCGAGCAGTACTTC. The encoded protein is CASSLGGGLIVEQYF.

The rearrangement links TRBV6-5 to TRBJ2-1; no reliable D call. The V and J ends lost 4 bases and 3 bases respectively, with 13 bases between them. CDR1 is MNHEY and CDR2 is SVGAGI in the germline V gene. The CDR3 is 15 residues long. The DNA for the CDR3 is TGTGCCAGCAGTTCCTACTTAACCCACTACAATGAGCAGTTCTTC. Translating gives CASSSYLTHYNEQFF.

This clone was found a few times. CDR3: CASSAAGSTEAFF. The CDR3 DNA reads TGTGCCAGCAGTGCAGCGGGCAGCACTGAAGCTTTCTTT. This sequence joins TRBV2 and TRBJ1-1; unclear D gene. CDR1 is SNHLY, CDR2 FYNNEI, per germline. The CDR3 runs to 13 residues. Trimming took off 4 bases at V and 4 bases at J, with 10 bases between the two ends.

The rearrangement uses TRBV21-1 and TRBJ1-6. TRBV21-1 is annotated as a pseudogene. The CDR3 is 13 residues long. CDR3 protein: CATEGSYNSPLHF. The CDR3 DNA reads TGTGCCACCGAGGGTTCCTATAATTCACCCCTCCACTTT.

The chain combines TRBV7-2 with TRBJ2-1; 12 nucleotides line up with TRBD2. The CDR3 loop spans 15 amino acids. CDR1 is SGHTA, CDR2 FQGNSA, per germline. V was pared by 1 base and J by 7 bases, with 2 bases of the junction left unmatched. The CDR3 bases are TGTGCCAGCAGCTTAGGGCTAGCGGGGGGGAATGAGCAGTTCTTC. This codes for CASSLGLAGGNEQFF.

The V and J genes are TRBV7-8 and TRBJ1-2, with 7 bases that match TRBD1. Looked up from germline, CDR1 is SGHVS and CDR2 is FQNEAQ. The CDR3 spans 13 residues. V shed 1 base, J shed 7 bases, and the junction held 3 bases outside the gene matches. This CDR3 reads CASSLGQGSGYTF. The CDR3 bases are TGTGCCAGCAGCTTAGGACAGGGAAGTGGCTACACCTTC.

V and J are TRBV7-3 and TRBJ2-7; possibly TRBD2 for D (6 bases). Germline loops: CDR1 SGHTA, CDR2 FQGTGA. CDR3 length: 15 amino acids. V lost 5 bases and J 1 base, leaving 15 bases between the germline ends. CDR3 DNA sequence: TGTGCCAGCAGCCCCGGACGTGGGGGGTCCTACGAGCAGTACTTC. Translating gives CASSPGRGGSYEQYF.

The chain recombines TRBV2 with TRBJ2-7; maybe TRBD2 (5 bases). With 6 bases removed from V and 7 bases from J, the gap between germline ends came to 22 bases. The CDR3 length is 15 residues. Germline V CDR1 and CDR2: SNHLY, FYNNEI. CDR3 sequence (DNA): TGTGCCAGCAGGGTTGGTAGTGGCCCCAGCGGTGAGCAGTACTTC. Its protein is CASRVGSGPSGEQYF.

The J gene is TRBJ2-1, the V gene TRBV6-2 or TRBV6-3; 10 nucleotides match TRBD2. V shed 4 bases, J shed 4 bases, and the junction held 10 bases outside the gene matches. The CDR3 consists of 17 residues. CDR1 is MNHEY, CDR2 SVGEGT, per germline. CDR3 sequence reads: CASSSIRTSGVYNEQFF. CDR3 sequence (DNA): TGTGCCAGCAGTTCCATCCGGACTAGCGGCGTTTACAATGAGCAGTTCTTC.